These 25 T cell receptor beta chains came from one sample sequenced in a study of T cell responses to AZD1222 COVID-19 vaccine. TCRdb's table, derived via immunoSEQ multiplex PCR, lists solely in-frame clones and lacks some. The sample carries roughly 120,000 clones, about 88% recorded once. The source was peripheral blood, collected on day 0 of AZD1222 vaccination. Receptor source: an adult in good health.

The J gene is TRBJ1-1, the V gene TRBV12-3 or TRBV12-4; no clear D gene. The V end was cut by 5 bases, the J end by 1 base, with 8 bases between. The CDR3 loop spans 13 amino acids. This CDR3 reads CASSRPTNTEAFF. The CDR3 bases are TGTGCCAGCAGTAGGCCGACGAACACTGAAGCTTTCTTT.

The rearrangement links TRBV2 to TRBJ2-3, with 9 bases matching TRBD1. This CDR3 is built from 13 residues. V was clipped by 6 bases and J by 4 bases; unmatched bases: 2. CDR1 is SNHLY, CDR2 FYNNEI, per germline. The CDR3 is CASRDRGPDTQYF. The CDR3, as DNA: TGTGCCAGCAGGGACAGGGGACCAGATACGCAGTATTTT.

This clone came up a few times. The rearrangement joins TRBV27 to TRBJ2-2; D remains unclear. Germline V gene sequence: CDR1 MNHEY, CDR2 SMNVEV (reference sequence). V was clipped by 3 bases and J by 1 base, with 6 bases between them. CDR3 length: 14 amino acids. In nucleotides, the CDR3 is TGTGCCAGCAGTTTTTTTATGAACACCGGGGAGCTGTTTTTT. It encodes CASSFFMNTGELFF.

The chain is built from TRBV28 and TRBJ1-2; D is ambiguous. Trimming pared 4 bases from V and 7 bases from J, leaving 7 bases between. The CDR3 covers 11 residues. Germline assignment: CDR1 MDHEN and CDR2 SYDVKM. This chain's CDR3 is CASSSRTGYTF. CDR3 nucleotides: TGTGCCAGCAGTTCCCGGACTGGCTACACCTTC.

In this sample, this clone turned up once. The genes are TRBV5-1 and TRBJ2-2, with 8 bases fitting TRBD1. The CDR3 is 14 residues long. V lost 7 bases, J lost 4 bases, and 6 bases stayed unmatched. Per germline, CDR1 SGHRS and CDR2 YFSETQ. CDR3 nucleotide sequence: TGCGCCAGCTTTGGACAGGGAGGCACCGGGGAGCTGTTTTTT. This sequence encodes CASFGQGGTGELFF. Complete variable domain (other parts from reference TRBV5-1 and TRBJ2-2): KAGVTQTPRYLIKTRGQQVTLSCSPISGHRSVSWYQQTPGQGLQFLFEYFSETQRNKGNFPGRFSGRQFSNSRSEMNVSTLELGDSALYLCASFGQGGTGELFFGEGSRLTVL.

The rearrangement joins TRBV12-3 or TRBV12-4 to TRBJ2-7, with D hard to call. The CDR3 is 12 residues long. V lost 3 bases, J lost 4 bases, and 7 bases lay in between. The CDR3 DNA reads as TGTGCCAGCAGTTTTGGGCAGTACGAGCAGTACTTC. This gives the protein CASSFGQYEQYF.

This clone was counted many times. V is TRBV7-9 and J is TRBJ2-1, with 12 bases lining up with TRBD1. V was pared by 5 bases and J by 10 bases, with 12 bases of the junction left unmatched. This CDR3 has 16 residues. The germline gives CDR1 SEHNR, CDR2 FQNEAQ (reference sequence). As DNA, the CDR3 is TGTGCCAGCAGCCAATCCCGGGACAGGGGGCATGAGGAGCAGTTCTTC. Encoded protein: CASSQSRDRGHEEQFF.

This chain joins TRBV4-1 and TRBJ2-1; D uncertain. The CDR3 covers 13 residues. V was clipped by 4 bases and J by 3 bases, with 7 bases between them. The germline V gene has CDR1 MGHRA and CDR2 YSYEKL. The CDR3 DNA reads as TGCGCCAGCAGCCCTCAAGACTACAATGAGCAGTTCTTC. It encodes CASSPQDYNEQFF.

The CDR3 DNA sequence: TGTGCCAGCAGCTTGGTCTCCGGGGCAGACACCATATATTTT. This encodes CASSLVSGADTIYF. V is TRBV5-5 and J is TRBJ1-3; D perhaps matches TRBD1 (5 bases). With 0 bases removed from V and 8 bases from J, the gap between germline ends came to 12 bases. The CDR3 loop spans 14 amino acids. Germline V lookup: CDR1 SGHKS, CDR2 YYEKEE (reference sequence).

The rearrangement links TRBV18 to TRBJ2-1, with D perhaps assigned TRBD1 or TRBD2 (5 bases each). V was shortened by 2 bases and J by 4 bases, with 12 bases between the two germline ends. CDR1 is KGHSH and CDR2 is LQKENI in the germline V gene. The CDR3 has 15 residues. The CDR3 spells CASSPSEGRYNEQFF. The CDR3 region has the DNA TGTGCCAGCTCACCAAGTGAGGGGAGATACAATGAGCAGTTCTTC. The full variable domain, with the rest looked up from reference TRBV18 and TRBJ2-1, is NAGVMQNPRHLVRRRGQEARLRCSPMKGHSHVYWYRQLPEEGLKFMVYLQKENIIDESGMPKERFSAEFPKEGPSILRIQQVVRGDSAAYFCASSPSEGRYNEQFFGPGTRLTVL.

The CDR3 region has the DNA TGTGCCAGCAGTGGAAGGACAGGGGTGGTCGGGGAGCTGTTTTTT. Translating gives CASSGRTGVVGELFF. V usage is TRBV2 and J usage is TRBJ2-2; 9 positions match TRBD1. The CDR3 covers 15 residues. Germline V gene data show CDR1 as SNHLY and CDR2 as FYNNEI. V shed 4 bases, J shed 7 bases, and the junction held 7 bases outside the gene matches.

This clone is a singleton in its sample. The rearrangement uses TRBV25-1 and TRBJ2-1, with 10 bases fitting TRBD2. V shed 10 bases, J shed 4 bases, and the junction held 7 bases outside the gene matches. The germline V gene encodes CDR1 MGHDK and CDR2 SYGVNS. CDR3 length: 14 amino acids. The CDR3 nucleotides read TGTGCCACCTGTCCTAGCGGGAGTTACAATGAGCAGTTCTTC. It specifies CATCPSGSYNEQFF.

The V call is TRBV11-3, the J call TRBJ1-4; possible D gene TRBD1, 5 bases. CDR3 length equals 17 residues. The germline V and J ends were trimmed by 4 bases and 1 base, with 16 bases remaining between them. Germline CDR1 reads SGHNT; CDR2 reads YENEEA. The DNA of the CDR3 is TGTGCCAGCAGCTCGGATAACATGGGGCGAACTAATGAAAAACTGTTTTTT. It codes for CASSSDNMGRTNEKLFF.

This rearrangement joins TRBV28 to TRBJ2-1, with 14 bases matching TRBD2. CDR1 and CDR2 from the germline V gene are MDHEN and SYDVKM. The CDR3 covers 14 residues. The trim removed 7 bases at V and 12 bases at J, leaving 8 bases unmatched. The CDR3 region is CASTGTSGGSAQFF. Here the CDR3 DNA reads TGTGCCAGCACCGGGACTAGCGGGGGATCGGCGCAGTTCTTC.

This chain links TRBV6-4 with TRBJ2-7; possibly TRBD1 or TRBD2 for D (5 bases each). CDR3 length: 14 amino acids. Germline V lookup: CDR1 MRHNA, CDR2 SNTAGT. V was shortened by 8 bases and J by 0 bases, with 14 bases between the two germline ends. The CDR3, as DNA: TGTGCCAGCTGTGGACGGGACCTCTCCTACGAGCAGTACTTC. Protein: CASCGRDLSYEQYF.

The CDR3 bases are TGTGCCAGCAGCTCGCGAAAGGAGGGTTCGGACATTCAGTACTTC. The encoded protein is CASSSRKEGSDIQYF. The V and J genes are TRBV7-2 and TRBJ2-4; tentative D call: TRBD2 (6 bases). The germline CDR1 and CDR2 sequences are SGHTA and FQGNSA. The V gene lost 4 bases and the J gene lost 8 bases, with 18 bases spanning the gap. The CDR3 runs to 15 residues. The full variable domain, in which reference TRBV7-2 and TRBJ2-4 provide the parts outside the CDR3, is GAGVSQSPSNKVTEKGKDVELRCDPISGHTALYWYRQSLGQGLEFLIYFQGNSAPDKSGLPSDRFSAERTGGSVSTLTIQRTQQEDSAVYLCASSSRKEGSDIQYFGAGTRLSVL.

This chain joins TRBV7-9 and TRBJ1-2, with a tentative D call TRBD1 (5 bases). Germline V gene data show CDR1 as SEHNR and CDR2 as FQNEAQ (reference sequence). Between the trimmed V and J ends, which lost 8 bases and 1 base, there was a span of 8 bases. The CDR3 consists of 12 residues. CDR3 DNA: TGTGCCAGCGGGACCGATAACTATGGCTACACCTTC. Its translation is CASGTDNYGYTF. Combining the CDR3 with reference TRBV7-9 and TRBJ1-2 gives the whole variable domain DTGVSQNPRHKITKRGQNVTFRCDPISEHNRLYWYRQTLGQGPEFLTYFQNEAQLEKSRLLSDRFSAERPKGSFSTLEIQRTEQGDSAMYLCASGTDNYGYTFGSGTRLTVV.

J is TRBJ1-5 and V is TRBV7-6; D is perhaps TRBD1 (5 bases). Trimming removed 6 bases from V and 4 bases from J, with 22 bases in between. In germline, CDR1 is SGHVS, CDR2 FNYEAQ. The CDR3 runs 17 residues. The CDR3 coding sequence is TGTGCCAGCAGTCAAGGGGCAGGAAGGGGTGAAAATCAGCCCCAGCATTTT. Protein sequence: CASSQGAGRGENQPQHF.

The V and J genes are TRBV4-2 and TRBJ2-1; 9 bases align to TRBD2. The CDR3 contains 16 residues. Germline trimming cut 0 bases from V and 8 bases from J; bases unmatched to any gene: 8. Germline V lookup: CDR1 LGHNA, CDR2 YNFKEQ. CDR3 nucleotides: TGTGCCAGCAGCCAAGATTCTAGCGGGGAAGTTGATGAGCAGTTCTTC. Translated, it gives CASSQDSSGEVDEQFF.

The J gene is TRBJ2-2, the V gene TRBV9; perhaps TRBD2 as D (6 bases). The V and J ends lost 3 bases and 8 bases respectively, with 11 bases between them. CDR1 is SGDLS, CDR2 YYNGEE, per germline. The CDR3 contains 13 residues. CDR3 sequence: CASSEWGEGELFF. In DNA form, the CDR3 reads TGTGCCAGCAGCGAGTGGGGGGAAGGGGAGCTGTTTTTT.

The chain has TRBV3-1 (or the pseudogene TRBV3-2) and TRBJ2-7; D possibly corresponds to TRBD1 (5 bases). Germline CDR1 reads LGHDT; CDR2 reads YNNKEL (reference sequence). Trimming removed 1 base from V and 10 bases from J, with 14 bases in between. This CDR3 comprises 13 residues. The CDR3 DNA follows: TGTGCCAGCAGCCAAGGAGGTGGGGCAAATCAGTACTTC. Encoded protein: CASSQGGGANQYF.

This rearrangement joins TRBV9 to TRBJ2-3; the D is unclear. Trimming removed 0 bases from V and 4 bases from J, with 18 bases in between. Germline lookup yields CDR1 SGDLS and CDR2 YYNGEE. The CDR3 length is 17 residues. This chain's CDR3 is CASSVGLRAVGSDTQYF. DNA for the CDR3: TGTGCCAGCAGCGTAGGGCTTAGGGCAGTTGGGTCAGATACGCAGTATTTT.

V and J are TRBV9 and TRBJ2-1, with D possibly matching TRBD1 (6 bases). Trimming removed 0 bases from V and 4 bases from J, with 14 bases in between. The CDR3 loop spans 16 amino acids. Germline V lookup: CDR1 SGDLS, CDR2 YYNGEE. The CDR3 DNA sequence: TGTGCCAGCAGCGTAGCTACACAGGGTTCATACAATGAGCAGTTCTTC. The encoded protein is CASSVATQGSYNEQFF. Filled out from reference TRBV9 and TRBJ2-1, the complete variable domain reads DSGVTQTPKHLITATGQRVTLRCSPRSGDLSVYWYQQSLDQGLQFLIQYYNGEERAKGNILERFSAQQFPDLHSELNLSSLELGDSALYFCASSVATQGSYNEQFFGPGTRLTVL.

The rearrangement links TRBV24-1 to TRBJ1-2; 8 nucleotides match TRBD1. Looked up from germline, CDR1 is KGHDR and CDR2 is SFDVKD. After removal of 6 bases from V and 8 bases from J, the junction contained 4 bases not matched to a gene. CDR3 length equals 12 residues. Written as DNA, the CDR3 is TGTGCCACCAGTCCAGGGGGCGAAGGCTACACCTTC. Amino acid sequence: CATSPGGEGYTF.

This clone was observed a single time. This chain joins TRBV29-1 and TRBJ2-1; the D gene could be TRBD1 or TRBD2 (5 bases each). Germline V CDR1 and CDR2: SQVTM, ANQGSEA. The CDR3 is 15 amino acids. V lost 7 bases, J lost 0 bases, and 16 bases lay in between. The CDR3 here is CSGQPGPSSYNEQFF. CDR3 DNA: TGCAGCGGACAACCGGGACCCAGCTCCTACAATGAGCAGTTCTTC.